These 26 T cell receptor beta chains were all obtained from the same sample, sequenced in a study of identical twins. MiXCR, applied by TCRdb to the 5' RACE reads, yields one record per CDR3 protein. The table records fewer than 550,000 distinct CDR3 sequences, roughly 13% of them present only once. These records were also assigned to another study, of yellow fever vaccine responses in identical twins.

The sample was CD4+ T cells sorted from blood. These receptors were obtained from a woman aged 18-29 years in good health.

CDR3 loop: CAWSVRAQLTTNEKLFF. The CDR3 nucleotides read TGTGCCTGGAGTGTACGGGCGCAGCTCACAACTAATGAAAAACTGTTTTTT. The rearrangement links TRBV30 to TRBJ1-4; D is unresolved. Looked up from germline, CDR1 is GTSNPN and CDR2 is SVGIG (reference sequence). The CDR3 covers 17 residues. With 0 bases removed from V and 0 bases from J, the gap between germline ends came to 14 bases. The complete variable domain, with remaining parts taken from reference TRBV30 and TRBJ1-4, reads SQTIHQWPATLVQPVGSPLSLECTVEGTSNPNLYWYRQAAGRGLQLLFYSVGIGQISSEVPQNLSASRPQDRQFILSSKKLLLSDSGFYLCAWSVRAQLTTNEKLFFGSGTQLSVL.

CDR3: CASRDSIYNEQFF. The CDR3, as DNA: TGTGCCAGCAGGGACAGCATCTACAATGAGCAGTTCTTC. The rearrangement links TRBV6-1 to TRBJ2-1, with D possibly being TRBD1 (6 bases). The CDR3 has 13 residues. V was cut by 6 bases and J by 3 bases, with 9 bases left in between. Looked up from germline, CDR1 is MNHNS and CDR2 is SASEGT.

Only a few counts were recorded for this clonotype. This rearrangement joins TRBV12-3 or TRBV12-4 to TRBJ2-2; D gene uncertain. V dropped 1 base and J dropped 4 bases, with 10 bases sitting between them. This CDR3 comprises 15 residues. CDR3 region: CASSLVFFGTGELFF. Here the CDR3 DNA reads TGTGCCAGCAGTTTAGTTTTCTTCGGCACCGGGGAGCTGTTTTTT.

Written as DNA, the CDR3 is TGTGCCAGCAGTTTCACAGGCCTGGGGGGGATTGAGCAGTTCTTC. Protein: CASSFTGLGGIEQFF. This chain joins TRBV12-3 or TRBV12-4 and TRBJ2-1; TRBD2 aligns across 7 bases. J was trimmed by 9 bases and V by 3 bases; bases with no gene match: 11. This CDR3 is 15 amino acids long.

This clonotype was counted at least ten times. The chain recombines TRBV5-1 with TRBJ2-5; tentatively, D is TRBD1 (9 bases). Trimming removed 3 bases at V and 3 bases at J, with 21 bases between. The germline V gene has CDR1 SGHRS and CDR2 YFSETQ. This CDR3 comprises 17 residues. The CDR3 reads CASSSGLGQGLEETQYF. Written as DNA, the CDR3 is TGCGCCAGCAGCTCCGGGTTGGGACAGGGACTAGAAGAGACCCAGTACTTC.

The genes are TRBV7-6 and TRBJ2-2; possible D gene TRBD1, 5 bases. Germline assignment: CDR1 SGHVS and CDR2 FNYEAQ. The germline V and J ends were trimmed by 7 bases and 2 bases, with 17 bases remaining between them. This CDR3 spans 16 amino acids. CDR3 loop: CASKRTADTNTGELFF. CDR3 coding DNA: TGTGCCAGCAAACGCACCGCGGACACTAACACCGGGGAGCTGTTTTTT.

The chain is built from TRBV18 and TRBJ2-4, with 10 positions matching TRBD1. Germline V gene data show CDR1 as KGHSH and CDR2 as LQKENI. This CDR3 contains 15 residues. Unmatched junction bases numbered 5, after V lost 4 bases and J lost 5 bases. CDR3 DNA sequence: TGTGCCAGCTCACGCACCGGGACAGGGGAAAACATTCAGTACTTC. As protein: CASSRTGTGENIQYF.

This clonotype has only a few counts. The chain carries TRBV5-4 and TRBJ2-5; D remains ambiguous. The V end was cut by 2 bases, the J end by 5 bases, with 10 bases between. The CDR3 is 13 amino acids. Germline CDR1 SGHNT, CDR2 YYREEE (reference sequence). The DNA for the CDR3 is TGTGCCAGCAGCTTATCCATGGGGGAGACCCAGTACTTC. Amino acids: CASSLSMGETQYF.

This clonotype was counted between two and nine times. This sequence joins TRBV6-4 and TRBJ2-7; the D gene is possibly TRBD1 (5 bases). The CDR3 extends over 13 amino acids. In germline, CDR1 is MRHNA, CDR2 SNTAGT. The V and J ends lost 8 bases and 3 bases respectively, with 14 bases between them. In DNA form, the CDR3 reads TGTGCCAGCGGGGCTATCTGGGGCTACGAGCAGTACTTC. Protein: CASGAIWGYEQYF.

Here the CDR3 reads CASSISGANTGELFF. DNA of the CDR3: TGTGCCAGTAGTATTAGCGGAGCGAACACCGGGGAGCTGTTTTTT. This chain uses TRBV19 with TRBJ2-2; TRBD2 might be the D (6 bases). The V gene's germline CDR1 is LNHDA and CDR2 SQIVND (reference sequence). Trimming shortened V by 3 bases and J by 0 bases, and 8 bases separated the two germline ends. The CDR3 loop spans 15 amino acids.

This clonotype was observed a few times. CDR3 bases: TGTGCCAGCAGCTTAGAACACAGTACTGGATCACCCCTCCACTTT. It encodes CASSLEHSTGSPLHF. The chain has TRBV7-2 and TRBJ1-6; unclear D gene. Germline lookup yields CDR1 SGHTA and CDR2 FQGNSA. The CDR3 is 15 amino acids. V shed 1 base and J shed 10 bases, with 14 bases lying between them.

Only a few counts were recorded for this clonotype. The V gene is TRBV6-2 or TRBV6-3, the J gene TRBJ2-7, with D possibly TRBD2 on 5 matching bases. The CDR3 totals 14 residues. Trimming pared 6 bases from V and 0 bases from J, leaving 12 bases between. Germline assignment: CDR1 MNHEY and CDR2 SVGEGT. In nucleotides, the CDR3 is TGTGCCAGCAGAGCGGACGGAATCTCCTACGAGCAGTACTTC. This codes for CASRADGISYEQYF.

In DNA, the CDR3 is TGTGCCAGCAGCTTTCTAGCGACCGAGCTGTTTTTT. This codes for CASSFLATELFF. The chain employs TRBV7-9 and TRBJ2-2, with a possible D match to TRBD2 (6 bases). The CDR3 covers 12 residues. The germline V and J ends were trimmed by 3 bases and 11 bases, with 10 bases remaining between them. Germline V gives CDR1 SEHNR, CDR2 FQNEAQ (reference sequence).

This clonotype was observed at least ten times. The chain combines TRBV7-9 with TRBJ2-3, with D hard to call. CDR1 is SEHNR and CDR2 is FQNEAQ in the germline V gene (reference sequence). The CDR3 has 12 residues. V lost 5 bases, J lost 6 bases, and 9 bases lay in between. The CDR3 DNA is TGTGCCAGCAGCCCGCGTGAGGATACGCAGTATTTT. Translated, it gives CASSPREDTQYF.

This clonotype was observed at least ten times. The chain employs TRBV5-1 and TRBJ2-7; the D is unclear. Germline CDR1 is SGHRS and CDR2 is YFSETQ. The V and J ends lost 0 bases and 4 bases respectively, with 11 bases between them. There are 14 residues in the CDR3. CDR3 amino acids: CASSLEGPSYEQYF. CDR3 sequence (DNA): TGCGCCAGCAGCTTGGAGGGCCCGAGTTACGAGCAGTACTTC.

This sequence joins TRBV20-1 and TRBJ2-1, with 10 bases lining up with TRBD2. Trimming removed 3 bases from V and 3 bases from J; junction bases left unmatched: 2. Germline CDR1 and CDR2: DFQATT and SNEGSKA (reference sequence). The CDR3 totals 14 residues. The CDR3 DNA follows: TGCAGTGCTAGTCTAGCGGGAGTCTACAATGAGCAGTTCTTC. It translates to CSASLAGVYNEQFF.

The CDR3 loop reads CASEGTGAYNEQFF. CDR3 bases: TGCGCCAGCGAGGGGACAGGGGCATACAATGAGCAGTTCTTC. The chain combines TRBV10-1 with TRBJ2-1; 10 bases match TRBD1. Germline V lookup: CDR1 WNHNN, CDR2 SYGVQD (reference sequence). This CDR3 has 14 residues. Germline trimming cut 8 bases from V and 4 bases from J; bases unmatched to any gene: 5.

This clonotype occurred many times. The V call is TRBV7-2, the J call TRBJ1-2, with D unclear. V dropped 4 bases and J dropped 5 bases, with 8 bases sitting between them. Per the germline V gene, CDR1 is SGHTA and CDR2 is FQGNSA. The CDR3 consists of 12 residues. This CDR3 reads CASSSGVYGYTF. CDR3 nucleotides: TGTGCCAGCAGCTCCGGAGTTTATGGCTACACCTTC.

This clonotype was observed a few times. The chain recombines TRBV5-6 with TRBJ2-3; 9 bases are shared with TRBD1. Germline V gene sequence: CDR1 SGHDT, CDR2 YYEEEE. This CDR3 contains 16 residues. V was clipped by 0 bases and J by 4 bases; unmatched bases: 6. CDR3 DNA: TGTGCCAGCAGCTTGGGGCTCAGGACAGGGGCAGATACGCAGTATTTT. Protein product: CASSLGLRTGADTQYF.

This clonotype was observed a few times. The chain is built from TRBV6-1 and TRBJ2-3; no clear D gene. CDR1 and CDR2 from the germline V gene are MNHNS and SASEGT. V was cut by 7 bases and J by 7 bases, with 24 bases left in between. CDR3 length equals 16 residues. The CDR3 DNA reads TGTGCCAGCACTCGATATCGGGCCGGCGGAATACATACGCAGTATTTT. This encodes CASTRYRAGGIHTQYF.

This clonotype occurred a few times. The chain recombines TRBV5-1 with TRBJ2-7; 7 nucleotides agree with TRBD2. Germline CDR1 SGHRS, CDR2 YFSETQ. The CDR3 contains 14 residues. V lost 0 bases and J lost 6; bases outside the gene matches: 6. This CDR3 reads CASSLELGRGEQYF. CDR3 sequence (DNA): TGCGCCAGCAGCTTGGAGCTAGGGAGGGGCGAGCAGTACTTC.

The V and J genes are TRBV6-5 and TRBJ1-2; maybe TRBD1 (6 bases). This CDR3 comprises 15 residues. The germline V gene has CDR1 MNHEY and CDR2 SVGAGI. V was pared by 2 bases and J by 2 bases, with 12 bases between. CDR3 coding DNA: TGTGCCAGCAGTTACCGCGGGGGCGGCAACTATGGCTACACCTTC. Translation: CASSYRGGGNYGYTF.

This clonotype appeared a few times. This chain uses TRBV20-1 with TRBJ2-4; TRBD2 might be the D (6 bases). Germline V gives CDR1 DFQATT, CDR2 SNEGSKA (reference sequence). V was trimmed by 5 bases and J by 3 bases, leaving 11 bases between them. The CDR3 runs 13 residues. The CDR3 coding sequence is TGCAGTGCTTGGTGGGGACTCAAAAACATTCAGTACTTC. Residues: CSAWWGLKNIQYF.

This clonotype was seen more than once but under ten times. This chain connects TRBV24-1 to TRBJ2-1; 11 nucleotides line up with TRBD1. The CDR3 is made up of 16 amino acids. CDR1 KGHDR and CDR2 SFDVKD come from the germline V gene. The V segment lost 3 bases and the J segment 4 bases; nucleotides outside the gene matches: 4. The CDR3 DNA is TGTGCCACCAGTGATGGCGGACAGGGGGCATACAATGAGCAGTTCTTC. Its protein product is CATSDGGQGAYNEQFF.

The chain has TRBV6-5 and TRBJ2-7; D unclear. The CDR3 length is 13 residues. Germline V gene lookup returns CDR1 MNHEY and CDR2 SVGAGI. Between the trimmed V and J ends, which lost 0 bases and 6 bases, there was a span of 9 bases. For the CDR3, the DNA is TGTGCCAGCAGTTACTCGTTATTAGGCGAGCAGTACTTC. Protein product: CASSYSLLGEQYF.

This clonotype was seen at least ten times. The chain links TRBV9 to TRBJ2-3; tentatively, D is TRBD2 (5 bases). There are 14 residues in the CDR3. V was pared by 0 bases and J by 2 bases, with 7 bases between. Germline V lookup: CDR1 SGDLS, CDR2 YYNGEE. In DNA form, the CDR3 reads TGTGCCAGCAGCGTAGGAGGGTCCACAGATACGCAGTATTTT. Translating it yields CASSVGGSTDTQYF.